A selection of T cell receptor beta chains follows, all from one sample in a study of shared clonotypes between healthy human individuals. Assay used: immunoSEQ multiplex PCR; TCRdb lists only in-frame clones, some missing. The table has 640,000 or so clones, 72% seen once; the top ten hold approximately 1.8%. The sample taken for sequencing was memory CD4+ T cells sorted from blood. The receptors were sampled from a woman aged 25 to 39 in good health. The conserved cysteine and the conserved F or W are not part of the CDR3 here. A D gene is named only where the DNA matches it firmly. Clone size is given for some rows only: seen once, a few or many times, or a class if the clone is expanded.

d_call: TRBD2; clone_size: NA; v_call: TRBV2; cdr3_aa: ASSSRWTSGRDTYEQY
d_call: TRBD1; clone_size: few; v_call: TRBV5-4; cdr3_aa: ASSLGQTTNEKLF
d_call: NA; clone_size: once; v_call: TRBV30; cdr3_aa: AWTRQANTGELF
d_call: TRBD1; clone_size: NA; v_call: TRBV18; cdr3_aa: ASSPRSPGQVPKY
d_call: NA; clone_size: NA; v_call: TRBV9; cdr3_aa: ASSEAPFYEQY
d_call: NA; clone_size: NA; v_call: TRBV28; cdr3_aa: ASSLPQGIGNQPQH
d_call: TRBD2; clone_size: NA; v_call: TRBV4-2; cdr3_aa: ASSQDLNGRAEQF
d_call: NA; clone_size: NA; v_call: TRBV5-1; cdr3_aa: ASSLIPGGAGEETQY
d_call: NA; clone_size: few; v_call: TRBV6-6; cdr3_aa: ASSLIPGNTIY
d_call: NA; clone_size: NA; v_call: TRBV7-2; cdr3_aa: ASSFSPNTEAF
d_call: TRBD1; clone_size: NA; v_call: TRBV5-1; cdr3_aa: ASSPDRGLNTEAF
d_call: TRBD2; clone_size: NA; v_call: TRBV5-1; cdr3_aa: ASSLVSSGNNPYEQY
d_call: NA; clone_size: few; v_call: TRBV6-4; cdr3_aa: ASSEASSSYNEQF
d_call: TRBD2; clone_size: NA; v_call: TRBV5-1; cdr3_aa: ASSALAGDRETQY
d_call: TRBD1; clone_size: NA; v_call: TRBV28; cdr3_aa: ASSIGQGHTEAF
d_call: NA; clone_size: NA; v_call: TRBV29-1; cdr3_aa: SVEGGPREQF
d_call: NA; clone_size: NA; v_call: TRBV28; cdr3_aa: ASSFTDTFNTEAF
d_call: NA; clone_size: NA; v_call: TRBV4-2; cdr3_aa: ASSPGGRREGKETQY
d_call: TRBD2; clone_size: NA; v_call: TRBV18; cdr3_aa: ASSPPASGALTGELF
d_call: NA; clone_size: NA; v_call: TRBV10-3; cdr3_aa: AIGQAFQLRQY
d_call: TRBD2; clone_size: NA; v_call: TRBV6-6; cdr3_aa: AISDLSGTSYEQY
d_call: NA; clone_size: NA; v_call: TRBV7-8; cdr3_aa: ASSLVLGSLSNQPQH
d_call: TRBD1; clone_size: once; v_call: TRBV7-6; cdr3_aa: ASSLRGGTGRLEKLF
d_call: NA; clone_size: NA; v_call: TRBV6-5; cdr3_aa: ASSVPTLSGAF
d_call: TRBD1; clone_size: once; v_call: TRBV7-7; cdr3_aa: SDREESREQY
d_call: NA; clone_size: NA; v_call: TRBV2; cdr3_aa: ASLRDGTEAF
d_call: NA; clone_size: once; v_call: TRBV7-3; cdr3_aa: ASSFGRNTEAF
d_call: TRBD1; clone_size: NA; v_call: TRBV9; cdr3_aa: ASSSRQGADYGYT
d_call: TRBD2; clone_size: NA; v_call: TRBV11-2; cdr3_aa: ASSTISGSSYNEQF
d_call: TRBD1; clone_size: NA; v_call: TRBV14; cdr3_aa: ASSLRTGQRETQY
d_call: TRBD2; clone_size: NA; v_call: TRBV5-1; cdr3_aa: ASSRGTSGRTDTQY
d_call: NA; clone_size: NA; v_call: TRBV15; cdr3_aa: ATSPGQTGEKLF
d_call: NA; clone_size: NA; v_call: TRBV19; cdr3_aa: ASSMIALETQY
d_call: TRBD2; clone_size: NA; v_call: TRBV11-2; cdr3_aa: ASSLDRLAAAYEQY
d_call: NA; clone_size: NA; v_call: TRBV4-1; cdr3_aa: ASSQKRPLGQSETQY
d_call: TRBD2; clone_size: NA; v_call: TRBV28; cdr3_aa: ASSPLTSGTSYNEQF
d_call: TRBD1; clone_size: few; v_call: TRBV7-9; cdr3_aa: ATKQGASYEQY
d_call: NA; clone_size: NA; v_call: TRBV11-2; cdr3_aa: ASSVTTTEQF
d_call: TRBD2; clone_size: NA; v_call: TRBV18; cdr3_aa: ASSPVREVGGELF
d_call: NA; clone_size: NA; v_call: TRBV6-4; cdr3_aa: ASSDSMRGHEQF
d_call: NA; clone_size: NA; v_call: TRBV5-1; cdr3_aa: ASKPAIQETQY
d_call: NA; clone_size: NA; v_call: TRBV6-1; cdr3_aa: ASSSPGRTGEQF
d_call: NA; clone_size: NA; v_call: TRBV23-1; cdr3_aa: ASSQPGQNTEAF
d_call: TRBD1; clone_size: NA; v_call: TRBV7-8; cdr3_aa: ASSATGTGATEAF
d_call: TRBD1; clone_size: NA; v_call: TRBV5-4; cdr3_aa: ASSAGTGDLY
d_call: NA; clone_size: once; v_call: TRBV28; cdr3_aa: ASRSRGGGMNTEAF
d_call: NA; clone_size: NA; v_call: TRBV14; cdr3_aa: ASSQGQGIFENTIY
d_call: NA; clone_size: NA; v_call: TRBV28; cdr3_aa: ASIPRLYLLDEQY
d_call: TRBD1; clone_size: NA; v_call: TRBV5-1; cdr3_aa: ASSSGTGAQETQY
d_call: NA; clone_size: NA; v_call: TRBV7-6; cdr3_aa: ASSLSRQSSTIY
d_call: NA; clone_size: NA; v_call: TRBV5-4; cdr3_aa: ASSIGRIDGYT
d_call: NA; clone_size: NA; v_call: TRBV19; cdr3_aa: ASSSGAGINTIY
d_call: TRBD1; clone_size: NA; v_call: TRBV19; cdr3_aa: ASSSMQGAGETQY
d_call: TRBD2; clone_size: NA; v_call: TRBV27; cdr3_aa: ASRPNGGGRTYEQY